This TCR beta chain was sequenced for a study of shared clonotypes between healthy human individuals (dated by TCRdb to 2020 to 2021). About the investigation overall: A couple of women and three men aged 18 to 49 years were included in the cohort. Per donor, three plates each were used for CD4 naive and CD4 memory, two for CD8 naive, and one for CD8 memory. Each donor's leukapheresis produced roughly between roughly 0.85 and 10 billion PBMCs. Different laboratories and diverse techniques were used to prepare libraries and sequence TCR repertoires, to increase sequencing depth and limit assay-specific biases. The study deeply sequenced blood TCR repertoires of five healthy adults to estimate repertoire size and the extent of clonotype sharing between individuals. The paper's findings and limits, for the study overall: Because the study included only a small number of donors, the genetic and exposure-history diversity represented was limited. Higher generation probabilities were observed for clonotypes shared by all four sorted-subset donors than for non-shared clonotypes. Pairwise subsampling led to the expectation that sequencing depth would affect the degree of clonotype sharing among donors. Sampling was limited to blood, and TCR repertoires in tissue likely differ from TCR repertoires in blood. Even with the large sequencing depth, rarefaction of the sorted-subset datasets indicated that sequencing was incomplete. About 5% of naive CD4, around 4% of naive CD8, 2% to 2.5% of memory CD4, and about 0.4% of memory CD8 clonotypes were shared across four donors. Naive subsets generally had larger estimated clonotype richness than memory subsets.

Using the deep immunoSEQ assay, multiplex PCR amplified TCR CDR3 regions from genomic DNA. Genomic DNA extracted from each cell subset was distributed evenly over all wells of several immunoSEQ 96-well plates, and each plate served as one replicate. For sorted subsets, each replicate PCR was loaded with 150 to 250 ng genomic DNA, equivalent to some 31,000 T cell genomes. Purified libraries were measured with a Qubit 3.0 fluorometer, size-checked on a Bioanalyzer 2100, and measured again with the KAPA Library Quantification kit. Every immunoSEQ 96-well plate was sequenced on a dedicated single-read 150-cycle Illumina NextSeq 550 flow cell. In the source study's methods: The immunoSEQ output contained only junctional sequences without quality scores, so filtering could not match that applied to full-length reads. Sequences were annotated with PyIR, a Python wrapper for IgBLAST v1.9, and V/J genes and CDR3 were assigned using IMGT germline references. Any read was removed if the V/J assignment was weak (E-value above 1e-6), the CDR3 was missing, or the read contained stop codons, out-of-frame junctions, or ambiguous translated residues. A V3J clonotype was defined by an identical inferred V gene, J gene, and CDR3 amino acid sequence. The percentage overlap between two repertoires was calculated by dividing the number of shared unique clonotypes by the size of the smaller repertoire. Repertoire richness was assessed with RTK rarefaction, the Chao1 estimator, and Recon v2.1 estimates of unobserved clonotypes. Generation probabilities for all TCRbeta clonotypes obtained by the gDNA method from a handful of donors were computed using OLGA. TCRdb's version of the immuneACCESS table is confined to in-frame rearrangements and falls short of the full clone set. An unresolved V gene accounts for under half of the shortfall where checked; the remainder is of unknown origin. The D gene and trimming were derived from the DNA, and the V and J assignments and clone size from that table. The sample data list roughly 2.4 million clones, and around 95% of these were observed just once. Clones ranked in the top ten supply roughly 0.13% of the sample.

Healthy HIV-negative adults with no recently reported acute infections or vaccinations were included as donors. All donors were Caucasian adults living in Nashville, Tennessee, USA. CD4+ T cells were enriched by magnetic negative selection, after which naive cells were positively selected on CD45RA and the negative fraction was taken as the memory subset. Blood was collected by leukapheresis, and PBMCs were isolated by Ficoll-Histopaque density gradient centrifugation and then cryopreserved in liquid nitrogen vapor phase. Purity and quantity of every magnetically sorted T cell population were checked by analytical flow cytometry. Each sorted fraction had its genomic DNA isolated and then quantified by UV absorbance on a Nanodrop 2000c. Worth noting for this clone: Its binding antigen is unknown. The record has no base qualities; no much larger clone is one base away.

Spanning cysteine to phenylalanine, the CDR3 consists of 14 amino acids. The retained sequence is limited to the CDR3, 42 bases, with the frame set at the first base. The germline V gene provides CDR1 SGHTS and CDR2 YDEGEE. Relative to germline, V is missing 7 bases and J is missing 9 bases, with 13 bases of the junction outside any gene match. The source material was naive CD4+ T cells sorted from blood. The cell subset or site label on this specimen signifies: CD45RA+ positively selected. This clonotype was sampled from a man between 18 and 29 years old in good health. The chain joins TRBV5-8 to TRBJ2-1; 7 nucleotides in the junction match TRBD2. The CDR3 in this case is CASRALAGGFEQFF. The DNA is TGTGCCAGCCGAGCTTTAGCGGGTGGATTTGAGCAGTTCTTC.